In its sample, the clone carrying this T cell receptor (beta chain) was seen once. Its cognate antigen is unknown. This CDR3 region has 14 residues. CDR1 and CDR2 from the germline V gene are SGHVS and FQNEAQ. The ends were cut back, 1 base at V and 9 bases at J, with 13 bases in the middle. Libraries were prepared by immunoSEQ multiplex PCR; TCRdb keeps only in-frame clonotypes and omits some of them. The sample has more than 70,000 clones; around 88% are singletons. The data derive from a study of lymphopenia after photon versus proton radiotherapy. Study findings and constraints: Larger post-nadir TCR diversity loss correlated inversely with survival in deceased patients.

The chain has TRBV7-8 and TRBJ2-1, with D possibly being TRBD1 (6 bases). This sequence originates from a man aged 55 to 69 with pancreatic cancer. Specimen: peripheral blood, collected from a patient treated with proton-based radiotherapy. DNA of the CDR3: TGTGCCAGCAGCTTAGAATTGGGGGCGACTGAGCAGTTCTTC. It specifies CASSLELGATEQFF.